The 27 T cell receptor beta chains below come from one sample, sequenced in a study of radiation and T cells in renal cell carcinoma. TCRdb's table, derived via immunoSEQ multiplex PCR, lists solely in-frame clones and lacks some. The table records 15,000 to 17,000 clones, roughly 50% of them present only once. This sample's treatment: treatment-naive control, cytoreductive nephrectomy. This sample comprised tumor tissue, obtained from a patient whose treatment was nephrectomy without radiotherapy. The receptors come from a man in his fifties or sixties with renal cell carcinoma.

V usage is TRBV20-1 and J usage is TRBJ2-5; D uncertain. CDR3 length: 9 residues. Trimming removed 6 bases from V and 4 bases from J, with 3 bases in between. The germline CDR1 and CDR2 sequences are DFQATT and SNEGSKA (reference sequence). The CDR3 spells CSAPETQYF. For the CDR3, the DNA is TGCAGTGCCCCAGAGACCCAGTACTTC.

In its sample, this clone was seen a few times. The CDR3 sequence: CASSYPGQGETEAFF. The CDR3 coding sequence is TGTGCCAGCAGCTACCCCGGACAGGGGGAAACTGAAGCTTTCTTT. V usage is TRBV7-8 and J usage is TRBJ1-1, with 10 bases aligning to TRBD1. With 4 bases clipped from V and 5 bases from J, the junction kept 7 bases outside the gene matches. The CDR3 sequence is 15 residues long. Per the germline V gene, CDR1 is SGHVS and CDR2 is FQNEAQ.

Only a few counts were recorded for this clone. The J gene is TRBJ1-2, the V gene TRBV6-5; 7 bases line up with TRBD1. This CDR3 is 14 amino acids long. Germline-derived CDR1 and CDR2 are MNHEY and SVGAGI. V lost 6 bases and J lost 4; bases outside the gene matches: 8. DNA for the CDR3: TGTGCCAGCAGGGAAAGGACAGGCCTCTATGGCTACACCTTC. Amino acids: CASRERTGLYGYTF.

Within the sample, this clone is medium-sized (0.01 to 0.1%). This rearrangement joins TRBV9 to TRBJ1-2; TRBD1 aligns across 10 bases. Germline trimming cut 3 bases from V and 3 bases from J; bases unmatched to any gene: 5. The germline V gene encodes CDR1 SGDLS and CDR2 YYNGEE. There are 15 residues in the CDR3. For the CDR3, the DNA is TGTGCCAGCAGCGAAGACAGGGGGCACGACTATGGCTACACCTTC. Translating it yields CASSEDRGHDYGYTF.

This rearrangement joins TRBV28 to TRBJ1-1; tentative D call: TRBD1 (6 bases). Germline V lookup: CDR1 MDHEN, CDR2 SYDVKM. The CDR3 is 16 amino acids. V was shortened by 5 bases and J by 4 bases, with 20 bases between the two germline ends. Here the CDR3 reads CASSAAPGDQSTEAFF. The CDR3 bases are TGTGCCAGCAGTGCCGCCCCAGGGGATCAGAGCACTGAAGCTTTCTTT.

This chain connects TRBV2 to TRBJ1-4; 12 bases align to TRBD1. CDR1 SNHLY and CDR2 FYNNEI come from the germline V gene. Losses at the gene ends were 4 bases for V and 5 bases for J; bases not matched to a gene: 2. The CDR3 is made up of 15 amino acids. CDR3: CASSGDRGRNEKLFF. The CDR3 nucleotides read TGTGCCAGCAGTGGGGACAGGGGGCGAAATGAAAAACTGTTTTTT.

This CDR3 is CASSLQGWETQYF. As DNA, the CDR3 is TGTGCCAGCAGCCTACAGGGGTGGGAGACCCAGTACTTC. The V gene is TRBV7-6, the J gene TRBJ2-5; 7 bases are a match to TRBD1. The ends lost 5 bases at V and 5 bases at J; junction bases unmatched: 5. Germline CDR1 and CDR2: SGHVS and FNYEAQ. The length of the CDR3 is 13 residues.

In its sample, this clone was seen a few times. The rearrangement uses TRBV19 and TRBJ1-3; D perhaps matches TRBD1 (5 bases). This CDR3 spans 15 amino acids. Germline-derived CDR1 and CDR2 are LNHDA and SQIVND (reference sequence). V lost 4 bases and J lost 0, with 10 bases in between. CDR3 amino acids: CASSRGRRSGNTIYF. CDR3 coding DNA: TGTGCCAGTAGTAGGGGACGGCGCTCTGGAAACACCATATATTTT.

This chain connects TRBV12-5 to TRBJ2-7, with no clear D. This CDR3 has 13 residues. Per the germline V gene, CDR1 is LGHNT and CDR2 is FRNRAP. V gave up 1 base and J gave up 2 bases, with 6 bases separating them. The CDR3 bases are TGTGCTAGTGGTTTGGGGGGTACCTACGAGCAGTACTTC. It codes for CASGLGGTYEQYF.

The gene calls are TRBV5-6 and TRBJ2-2, with no clear D. The CDR3 length is 14 residues. The V end lost 4 bases, the J end lost 6 bases, and 13 bases lay between the germline ends. CDR1 is SGHDT and CDR2 is YYEEEE in the germline V gene. The CDR3 region is CASSPGEFAGELFF. The CDR3 nucleotides are TGTGCCAGCAGCCCTGGAGAGTTCGCCGGGGAGCTGTTTTTT.

The chain uses TRBV5-6 and TRBJ2-5; D may match TRBD1 or TRBD2 (6 bases each). Germline-derived CDR1 and CDR2 are SGHDT and YYEEEE. The CDR3 runs to 16 residues. Trimming cost V 1 base and J 5 bases, with 18 bases left between them. CDR3 sequence reads: CASSLSDGRRGETQYF. The DNA of the CDR3 is TGTGCCAGCAGCTTGTCAGATGGGCGGAGGGGGGAGACCCAGTACTTC.

The chain links TRBV7-9 to TRBJ2-3, with D possibly matching TRBD2 (5 bases). The germline V gene has CDR1 SEHNR and CDR2 FQNEAQ (reference sequence). This CDR3 spans 15 amino acids. The V and J ends lost 1 base and 2 bases respectively, with 10 bases between them. CDR3 amino acids: CASSLGGLFTDTQYF. CDR3 in DNA: TGTGCCAGCAGCTTAGGAGGACTGTTCACAGATACGCAGTATTTT.

The chain carries TRBV5-6 and TRBJ2-1; 8 bases map to TRBD1. With 4 bases clipped from V and 0 bases from J, the junction kept 0 bases outside the gene matches. The CDR3 loop spans 14 amino acids. Germline V gives CDR1 SGHDT, CDR2 YYEEEE. As DNA, the CDR3 is TGTGCCAGCAGCCAGGGGGCCTCCTACAATGAGCAGTTCTTC. It encodes CASSQGASYNEQFF.

This clone was counted ten times or more. The chain carries TRBV11-2 and TRBJ2-7; possibly TRBD1 or TRBD2 for D (5 bases each). The germline CDR1 and CDR2 sequences are SGHAT and FQNNGV. This CDR3 is 16 amino acids long. Between the trimmed V and J ends, which lost 5 bases and 6 bases, there was a span of 23 bases. The chain's CDR3 is CASSIGTRIRGFEQYF. In DNA, the CDR3 is TGTGCCAGCAGCATAGGTACTAGAATTAGGGGCTTCGAGCAGTACTTC. Full variable domain (outside the CDR3, taken from reference TRBV11-2 and TRBJ2-7): EAGVAQSPRYKIIEKRQSVAFWCNPISGHATLYWYQQILGQGPKLLIQFQNNGVVDDSQLPKDRFSAERLKGVDSTLKIQPAKLEDSAVYLCASSIGTRIRGFEQYFGPGTRLTVT.

This chain joins TRBV5-1 and TRBJ2-1; D uncertain. Trimming took off 0 bases at V and 3 bases at J, with 4 bases between the two ends. The CDR3 is 13 residues long. Looked up from germline, CDR1 is SGHRS and CDR2 is YFSETQ. The CDR3 sequence is CASSLADYNEQFF. DNA of the CDR3: TGCGCCAGCAGCTTGGCAGACTACAATGAGCAGTTCTTC.

The chain uses TRBV21-1 and TRBJ1-5. TRBV21-1 is a pseudogene segment. The CDR3 sequence is 16 residues long. The CDR3 DNA reads TGTGCCAGCAGCGGCCGGGGGGGAGGGTTCAATCAGCCCCAGCATTTT. This gives the protein CASSGRGGGFNQPQHF.

In this sample, this clone turned up a few times. V gene TRBV7-8 combines with J gene TRBJ2-1, with 8 bases matching TRBD1. The germline gives CDR1 SGHVS, CDR2 FQNEAQ. The CDR3 runs 13 residues. Trimming cost V 3 bases and J 8 bases; bases outside gene matches: 3. The CDR3 DNA reads TGTGCCAGCAGCTTTGAACAGGGGGATGAGCAGTTCTTC. This gives the protein CASSFEQGDEQFF.

V gene TRBV13 combines with J gene TRBJ1-2; 7 nucleotides align to TRBD1. Germline V gene lookup returns CDR1 PRHDT and CDR2 FYEKMQ (reference sequence). V shed 0 bases, J shed 1 base, and the junction held 8 bases outside the gene matches. The CDR3 runs 17 residues. CDR3 amino acids: CASSLGRDSLINYGYTF. The DNA for the CDR3 is TGTGCCAGCAGCTTAGGCAGGGACAGCTTAATTAACTATGGCTACACCTTC.

The chain combines TRBV6-1 with TRBJ2-7, with 10 bases fitting TRBD1. Looked up from germline, CDR1 is MNHNS and CDR2 is SASEGT. The CDR3 length is 13 residues. V shed 5 bases and J 5 bases; nucleotides not matched to a gene: 3. The CDR3 loop is CASSSGTGDEQYF. Here the CDR3 DNA reads TGTGCCAGCAGTTCGGGGACAGGGGACGAGCAGTACTTC.

This clone was detected a few times. V usage is TRBV10-3 and J usage is TRBJ1-2, with D hard to call. CDR3 length: 14 residues. Trimming stripped 1 base from V and 4 bases from J, with 10 bases between. CDR1 and CDR2 from the germline V gene are ENHRY and SYGVKD. The CDR3 is CAISEYSGGYGYTF. The CDR3 nucleotides read TGTGCCATCAGTGAGTACTCGGGAGGCTATGGCTACACCTTC.

This clone was observed a few times. The rearrangement joins TRBV12-5 to TRBJ2-2; TRBD2 aligns across 12 bases. CDR3 length: 19 amino acids. CDR1 and CDR2 (germline): LGHNT, FRNRAP. The trim removed 4 bases at V and 4 bases at J, leaving 13 bases unmatched. The CDR3 DNA reads as TGTGCTAGTGGTTCCCGCCTCATACTAGCGGGAGGCGGCACCGGGGAGCTGTTTTTT. Its translation is CASGSRLILAGGGTGELFF.

This clone has just one count. V is TRBV7-9 and J is TRBJ2-3; 10 bases align to TRBD1. With 3 bases clipped from V and 5 bases from J, the junction kept 11 bases outside the gene matches. Germline CDR1 reads SEHNR; CDR2 reads FQNEAQ (reference sequence). There are 17 residues in the CDR3. As DNA, the CDR3 is TGTGCCAGCAGCTTCACCGGGACAGGGGTTAACAGAGATACGCAGTATTTT. Translation gives CASSFTGTGVNRDTQYF. The full variable domain, in which reference TRBV7-9 and TRBJ2-3 provide the parts outside the CDR3, is DTGVSQNPRHKITKRGQNVTFRCDPISEHNRLYWYRQTLGQGPEFLTYFQNEAQLEKSRLLSDRFSAERPKGSFSTLEIQRTEQGDSAMYLCASSFTGTGVNRDTQYFGPGTRLTVL.

In DNA, the CDR3 is TGTGCCAGCAGCAAAGGGCGGATCTCTGGAAACACCATATATTTT. Translating it yields CASSKGRISGNTIYF. This chain uses TRBV21-1 with TRBJ1-3. TRBV21-1 is a pseudogene segment. CDR3 length: 15 amino acids.

The chain carries TRBV2 and TRBJ1-3; D remains ambiguous. The CDR3 is 12 amino acids. Per germline, CDR1 SNHLY and CDR2 FYNNEI. V lost 9 bases, J lost 1 base, and 7 bases lay in between. This CDR3 reads CARSASGNTIYF. CDR3 bases: TGTGCCAGGTCGGCGTCTGGAAACACCATATATTTT. Based on the CDR3 plus reference TRBV2 and TRBJ1-3, the full variable domain is EPEVTQTPSHQVTQMGQEVILRCVPISNHLYFYWYRQILGQKVEFLVSFYNNEISEKSEIFDDQFSVERPDGSNFTLKIRSTKLEDSAMYFCARSASGNTIYFGEGSWLTVV.

V gene TRBV5-4 combines with J gene TRBJ2-3, with 11 positions matching TRBD2. CDR3 size: 15 residues. Trimming cost V 2 bases and J 5 bases; bases outside gene matches: 4. The germline gives CDR1 SGHNT, CDR2 YYREEE (reference sequence). The CDR3 loop is CASSFSGRVEDTQYF. The CDR3 nucleotides are TGTGCCAGCAGCTTTAGCGGGAGGGTGGAAGATACGCAGTATTTT.

This clone was found once. This chain joins TRBV19 and TRBJ1-2, with 8 bases that match TRBD1. The CDR3 is 17 residues long. With V trimmed by 5 bases and J by 4 bases, 15 bases remained unmatched. The V gene's germline CDR1 is LNHDA and CDR2 SQIVND (reference sequence). The CDR3 nucleotides read TGTGCCAGTAGTCTCCCGGCAAAGGGACAGGCCTTCTATGGCTACACCTTC. It translates to CASSLPAKGQAFYGYTF.

This clone was recorded once. The chain has TRBV7-2 and TRBJ2-7; 10 nucleotides agree with TRBD1. The germline CDR1 and CDR2 sequences are SGHTA and FQGNSA. Losses at the gene ends were 5 bases for V and 4 bases for J; bases not matched to a gene: 8. This CDR3 has 15 residues. The CDR3 DNA sequence: TGTGCCAGCAGCCCAACGGCGGGACAGGGGTACGAGCAGTACTTC. The encoded protein is CASSPTAGQGYEQYF.